The 28 T cell receptor beta chains in this list originate from one sample, sequenced in a study of OX40 agonist ivuxolimab in advanced cancers. Generated by immunoSEQ multiplex PCR, the TCRdb table keeps only in-frame clones and is missing some. Of about 79,000 clones listed, 90% were seen once; the top ten hold around 0.34%. The input for sequencing was CD4+ or CD8+ T cells sorted from blood, taken in a trial of the OX40 agonist ivuxolimab. These TCRs come from an adult with an advanced solid tumor such as melanoma, head and neck, liver or kidney cancer.

The chain joins TRBV30 to TRBJ2-5; no reliable D call. Germline V gene lookup returns CDR1 GTSNPN and CDR2 SVGIG (reference sequence). The CDR3 is made up of 13 amino acids. The V end was cut by 3 bases, the J end by 5 bases, with 13 bases between. The DNA for the CDR3 is TGTGCCTGGAGCGGGCAGGCCCGGGAGACCCAGTACTTC. The encoded protein is CAWSGQARETQYF.

The gene calls are TRBV18 and TRBJ2-1; 8 nucleotides align to TRBD1. Germline CDR1 is KGHSH and CDR2 is LQKENI. J was trimmed by 6 bases and V by 3 bases; bases with no gene match: 10. The CDR3 runs 16 residues. CDR3 in amino acids: CASSPSWMTGANEQFF. CDR3 in DNA: TGTGCCAGCTCACCCTCGTGGATGACAGGGGCCAATGAGCAGTTCTTC. Full variable domain (rest looked up from reference TRBV18 and TRBJ2-1): NAGVMQNPRHLVRRRGQEARLRCSPMKGHSHVYWYRQLPEEGLKFMVYLQKENIIDESGMPKERFSAEFPKEGPSILRIQQVVRGDSAAYFCASSPSWMTGANEQFFGPGTRLTVL.

This clone was seen a handful of times. The rearrangement joins TRBV19 to TRBJ1-6; D remains unclear. Between the trimmed V and J ends, which lost 7 bases and 0 bases, there was a span of 19 bases. The CDR3 contains 18 residues. The germline V gene encodes CDR1 LNHDA and CDR2 SQIVND (reference sequence). In DNA form, the CDR3 reads TGTGCCAGTACCCAAGGGTACCAGAGAAGCTCCTATAATTCACCCCTCCACTTT. This sequence encodes CASTQGYQRSSYNSPLHF. The full variable domain, completed using reference TRBV19 and TRBJ1-6, is DGGITQSPKYLFRKEGQNVTLSCEQNLNHDAMYWYRQDPGQGLRLIYYSQIVNDFQKGDIAEGYSVSREKKESFPLTVTSAQKNPTAFYLCASTQGYQRSSYNSPLHFGNGTRLTVT.

This sequence joins TRBV4-1 and TRBJ2-5; 7 bases are shared with TRBD2. Unmatched junction bases numbered 12, after V lost 0 bases and J lost 11 bases. This CDR3 spans 15 amino acids. Per the germline V gene, CDR1 is MGHRA and CDR2 is YSYEKL. The CDR3, as DNA: TGCGCCAGCAGCCAAGAGCCCAGCGGGGTCGTCCCTCAGTACTTC. Protein sequence: CASSQEPSGVVPQYF.

The chain uses TRBV29-1 and TRBJ1-1; perhaps TRBD1 as D (6 bases). The CDR3 has 10 residues. V was pared by 7 bases and J by 7 bases, with 10 bases between. In germline, CDR1 is SQVTM, CDR2 ANQGSEA. The CDR3 protein is CSALDSEAFF. The CDR3 DNA sequence: TGCAGCGCCCTGGACAGTGAAGCTTTCTTT.

This rearrangement joins TRBV2 to TRBJ1-2; D uncertain. Trimming stripped 1 base from V and 2 bases from J, with 5 bases between. The CDR3 extends over 13 amino acids. The germline V gene has CDR1 SNHLY and CDR2 FYNNEI. The CDR3 spells CASSEDRNYGYTF. The CDR3 coding sequence is TGTGCCAGCAGTGAAGACAGAAACTATGGCTACACCTTC.

As concerns this clone: Other DNA sequences in the sample encode the same CDR3. The chain links TRBV25-1 to TRBJ2-3; D uncertain. V was pared by 4 bases and J by 5 bases, with 4 bases between. CDR1 and CDR2 from the germline V gene are MGHDK and SYGVNS. The CDR3 contains 11 residues. The CDR3, as DNA: TGTGCCAGCAGTGTGGGAGATACGCAGTATTTT. This sequence encodes CASSVGDTQYF.

The CDR3 here is CASSRQETPGYGYTF. The DNA of the CDR3 is TGTGCCAGCAGTAGACAGGAGACCCCAGGGTATGGCTACACCTTC. V and J are TRBV6-1 and TRBJ1-2; the D gene is possibly TRBD1 (6 bases). The CDR3 sequence is 15 residues long. Germline V lookup: CDR1 MNHNS, CDR2 SASEGT. Trimming stripped 5 bases from V and 5 bases from J, with 18 bases between.

The rearrangement uses TRBV9 and TRBJ1-2, with 11 nucleotides matching TRBD1. The CDR3 is made up of 15 amino acids. CDR1 and CDR2 from the germline V gene are SGDLS and YYNGEE. The V segment lost 4 bases and the J segment 3 bases; nucleotides outside the gene matches: 5. The CDR3 sequence is CASSPGTGGDYGYTF. The CDR3 DNA follows: TGTGCCAGCAGCCCCGGGACAGGGGGGGACTATGGCTACACCTTC.

V usage is TRBV27 and J usage is TRBJ2-7; D is undetermined. This CDR3 is 17 amino acids long. V lost 1 base to trimming and J lost 0 bases, with 16 bases between them. Germline lookup yields CDR1 MNHEY and CDR2 SMNVEV (reference sequence). CDR3 DNA: TGTGCCAGCAGTTTATATCCCCCGGACCTGAGCTCCTACGAGCAGTACGTC. Residues: CASSLYPPDLSSYEQYV.

The J gene is TRBJ2-1, the V gene TRBV9; 7 bases line up with TRBD2. This CDR3 comprises 15 residues. From germline, CDR1 is SGDLS and CDR2 YYNGEE. The J segment lost 3 bases and the V segment lost 2 bases, leaving 5 bases of the junction unmatched. CDR3 in DNA: TGTGCCAGCAGCGTCGGCGGGGGAGACTACAATGAGCAGTTCTTC. Amino acids: CASSVGGGDYNEQFF. Combining the CDR3 with reference TRBV9 and TRBJ2-1 gives the whole variable domain DSGVTQTPKHLITATGQRVTLRCSPRSGDLSVYWYQQSLDQGLQFLIQYYNGEERAKGNILERFSAQQFPDLHSELNLSSLELGDSALYFCASSVGGGDYNEQFFGPGTRLTVL.

In this sample, this clone turned up a few times. V and J are TRBV9 and TRBJ2-3, with D perhaps TRBD2 (6 bases). The V and J ends lost 0 bases and 6 bases respectively, with 11 bases between them. The length of the CDR3 is 14 residues. Germline values: CDR1 SGDLS, CDR2 YYNGEE. This CDR3 reads CASSVGVSGDTQYF. The CDR3 region has the DNA TGTGCCAGCAGCGTAGGGGTGAGCGGGGATACGCAGTATTTT.

The chain combines TRBV6-5 with TRBJ2-3; no clear D gene. V was pared by 4 bases and J by 5 bases, with 7 bases between. The CDR3 is made up of 12 amino acids. Germline lookup yields CDR1 MNHEY and CDR2 SVGAGI. CDR3 loop: CASSSTVDTQYF. Written as DNA, the CDR3 is TGTGCCAGCAGTTCCACAGTAGATACGCAGTATTTT.

The chain carries TRBV29-1 and TRBJ1-1; D possibly corresponds to TRBD1 (5 bases). This CDR3 region has 13 residues. Deletions cut 3 bases from V and 10 bases from J, with 18 bases between. Germline CDR1 and CDR2: SQVTM and ANQGSEA. In DNA, the CDR3 is TGCAGCGTTGAGATCCCGGCCCGGGACCCAGCTTTCTTT. Residues: CSVEIPARDPAFF.

The V and J genes are TRBV6-1 and TRBJ1-5, with D perhaps TRBD1 (5 bases). Trimming cost V 6 bases and J 3 bases, with 9 bases left between them. The length of the CDR3 is 13 residues. Germline loops: CDR1 MNHNS, CDR2 SASEGT. CDR3 region: CASSRGDNQPQHF. CDR3 DNA: TGTGCCAGCAGCCGGGGCGACAATCAGCCCCAGCATTTT.

The genes are TRBV6-1 and TRBJ1-5; D is possibly TRBD1 (6 bases). This CDR3 is 15 amino acids long. CDR1 and CDR2 from the germline V gene are MNHNS and SASEGT. V was clipped by 0 bases and J by 2 bases, with 8 bases between them. CDR3 nucleotides: TGTGCCAGCAGTGAAGCGGGGGGCGGCAATCAGCCCCAGCATTTT. As protein: CASSEAGGGNQPQHF.

CDR3 protein: CASSKAQRGEAFF. The DNA for the CDR3 is TGTGCCAGTAGTAAGGCACAGAGGGGTGAAGCTTTCTTT. The chain uses TRBV19 and TRBJ1-1; TRBD1 might be the D (5 bases). The CDR3 runs 13 residues. CDR1 is LNHDA and CDR2 is SQIVND in the germline V gene (reference sequence). Trimming removed 4 bases at V and 7 bases at J, with 13 bases between.

In regard to this clone: This sample also contains other DNA sequences that code for the same CDR3. The chain combines TRBV6-5 with TRBJ1-1; D gene unclear. The CDR3 has 13 amino acids. The V and J ends lost 2 bases and 1 base respectively, with 5 bases between them. The germline gives CDR1 MNHEY, CDR2 SVGAGI. The CDR3 DNA follows: TGTGCCAGCAGTTACGAAGGGAACACTGAAGCTTTCTTT. As protein: CASSYEGNTEAFF.

V and J are TRBV2 and TRBJ1-1; D possibly corresponds to TRBD1 (5 bases). The V end lost 2 bases, the J end lost 4 bases, and 8 bases lay between the germline ends. The CDR3 has 13 residues. The germline V gene has CDR1 SNHLY and CDR2 FYNNEI. As DNA, the CDR3 is TGTGCCAGCAGTGAAAGGGGAGTCACTGAAGCTTTCTTT. Translated, it gives CASSERGVTEAFF. The entire variable domain, with the rest obtained from reference TRBV2 and TRBJ1-1, is as follows: EPEVTQTPSHQVTQMGQEVILRCVPISNHLYFYWYRQILGQKVEFLVSFYNNEISEKSEIFDDQFSVERPDGSNFTLKIRSTKLEDSAMYFCASSERGVTEAFFGQGTRLTVV.

This sequence joins TRBV7-9 and TRBJ2-2, with 12 bases lining up with TRBD1. Per the germline V gene, CDR1 is SEHNR and CDR2 is FQNEAQ (reference sequence). The CDR3 runs to 19 residues. After removal of 5 bases from V and 5 bases from J, the junction contained 15 bases not matched to a gene. In DNA, the CDR3 is TGTGCCAGCAGCATTAAAACGATACCGGGACAGGGGGCAACCGGGGAGCTGTTTTTT. Protein product: CASSIKTIPGQGATGELFF.

J is TRBJ2-3 and V is TRBV29-1; 13 bases fit TRBD2. V trimming: 7 bases; J trimming: 5 bases; junction bases outside the gene matches: 6. The germline V gene has CDR1 SQVTM and CDR2 ANQGSEA. This CDR3 is built from 14 residues. CDR3 sequence (DNA): TGCAGCGCCCGGACTAGCGGGGGTGTAGATACGCAGTATTTT. Its protein product is CSARTSGGVDTQYF.

V is TRBV11-3 and J is TRBJ2-3; D gene uncertain. The CDR3 is 13 amino acids. V lost 5 bases and J lost 4, with 10 bases in between. Germline assignment: CDR1 SGHNT and CDR2 YENEEA. CDR3 protein: CASSQPNSDTQYF. In DNA, the CDR3 is TGTGCCAGCAGCCAACCAAACTCAGATACGCAGTATTTT.

This clone appeared once. The rearrangement uses TRBV27 and TRBJ1-6; D is uncertain. The CDR3 extends over 19 amino acids. V was clipped by 2 bases and J by 0 bases, with 17 bases between them. From germline, CDR1 is MNHEY and CDR2 SMNVEV (reference sequence). CDR3: CASSLARPEKSSYNSPLHF. The CDR3 nucleotides are TGTGCCAGCAGTTTAGCGAGGCCGGAAAAGAGCTCCTATAATTCACCCCTCCACTTT.

This chain uses TRBV5-1 with TRBJ2-2; 11 bases line up with TRBD2. The germline V gene has CDR1 SGHRS and CDR2 YFSETQ. With V trimmed by 6 bases and J by 0 bases, 7 bases remained unmatched. The CDR3 runs 17 residues. CDR3 in DNA: TGCGCCAGCACCGGGACTAGCGGTGACGCGAACACCGGGGAGCTGTTTTTT. This encodes CASTGTSGDANTGELFF.

The chain carries TRBV5-1 and TRBJ2-1, with 8 bases fitting TRBD2. Germline CDR1 and CDR2: SGHRS and YFSETQ. Germline trimming cut 6 bases from V and 0 bases from J; bases unmatched to any gene: 8. The CDR3 is made up of 16 amino acids. CDR3: CASTPGAGGSYNEQFF. The DNA of the CDR3 is TGCGCCAGCACCCCGGGGGCGGGGGGCTCCTACAATGAGCAGTTCTTC. The whole variable domain, remainder taken from reference TRBV5-1 and TRBJ2-1, is KAGVTQTPRYLIKTRGQQVTLSCSPISGHRSVSWYQQTPGQGLQFLFEYFSETQRNKGNFPGRFSGRQFSNSRSEMNVSTLELGDSALYLCASTPGAGGSYNEQFFGPGTRLTVL.

This chain joins TRBV30 and TRBJ1-6; D is ambiguous. The germline V gene encodes CDR1 GTSNPN and CDR2 SVGIG (reference sequence). V was pared by 1 base and J by 5 bases, with 9 bases between. This CDR3 is built from 14 residues. The CDR3, as DNA: TGTGCCTGGAGTGGGCAAACTGATAATTCACCCCTCCACTTT. Encoded protein: CAWSGQTDNSPLHF. The full variable domain, rest sourced from reference TRBV30 and TRBJ1-6, is SQTIHQWPATLVQPVGSPLSLECTVEGTSNPNLYWYRQAAGRGLQLLFYSVGIGQISSEVPQNLSASRPQDRQFILSSKKLLLSDSGFYLCAWSGQTDNSPLHFGNGTRLTVT.

This clone was observed once. The J gene is TRBJ2-3, the V gene TRBV5-1; D is undetermined. The CDR3 is 12 residues long. Germline CDR1 reads SGHRS; CDR2 reads YFSETQ. The germline V and J ends were trimmed by 4 bases and 5 bases, with 8 bases remaining between them. For the CDR3, the DNA is TGCGCCAGCAGCCCCGACTTAGATACGCAGTATTTT. As protein: CASSPDLDTQYF.

The chain is built from TRBV6-1 and TRBJ2-7, with 9 positions matching TRBD2. Germline V gives CDR1 MNHNS, CDR2 SASEGT. The trim removed 5 bases at V and 11 bases at J, leaving 7 bases unmatched. The CDR3 runs 12 residues. The CDR3 is CASSSFSGGEYV. In nucleotides, the CDR3 is TGTGCCAGCAGTTCGTTTAGCGGGGGCGAGTACGTC.